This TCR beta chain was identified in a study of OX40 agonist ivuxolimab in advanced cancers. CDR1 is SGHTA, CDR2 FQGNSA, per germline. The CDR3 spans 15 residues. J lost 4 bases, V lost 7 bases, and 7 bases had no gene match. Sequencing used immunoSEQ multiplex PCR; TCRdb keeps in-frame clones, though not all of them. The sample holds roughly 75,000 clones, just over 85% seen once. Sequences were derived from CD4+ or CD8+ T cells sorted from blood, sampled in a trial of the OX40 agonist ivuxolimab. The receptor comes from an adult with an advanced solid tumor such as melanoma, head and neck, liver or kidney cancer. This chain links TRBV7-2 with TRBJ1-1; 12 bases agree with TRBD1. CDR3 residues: CASTTGQGAFTEAFF. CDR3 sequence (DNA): TGTGCCAGCACTACGGGACAGGGGGCTTTCACTGAAGCTTTCTTT.